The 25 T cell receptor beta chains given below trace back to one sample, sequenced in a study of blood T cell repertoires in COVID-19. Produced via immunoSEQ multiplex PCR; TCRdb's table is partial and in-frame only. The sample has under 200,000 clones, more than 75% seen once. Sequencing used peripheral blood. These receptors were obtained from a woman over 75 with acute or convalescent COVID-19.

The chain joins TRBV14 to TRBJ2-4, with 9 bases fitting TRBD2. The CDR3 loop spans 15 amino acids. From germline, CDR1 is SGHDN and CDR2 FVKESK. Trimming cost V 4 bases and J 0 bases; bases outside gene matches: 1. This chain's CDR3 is CASSLAGAAKNIQYF. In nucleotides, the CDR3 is TGTGCCAGCAGCCTAGCGGGGGCAGCCAAAAACATTCAGTACTTC.

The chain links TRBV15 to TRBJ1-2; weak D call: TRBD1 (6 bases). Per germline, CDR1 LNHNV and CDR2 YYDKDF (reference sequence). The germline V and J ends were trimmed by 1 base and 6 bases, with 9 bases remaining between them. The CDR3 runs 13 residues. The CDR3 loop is CATSRGQANGYTF. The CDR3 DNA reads TGTGCCACCAGCAGAGGACAGGCCAATGGCTACACCTTC.

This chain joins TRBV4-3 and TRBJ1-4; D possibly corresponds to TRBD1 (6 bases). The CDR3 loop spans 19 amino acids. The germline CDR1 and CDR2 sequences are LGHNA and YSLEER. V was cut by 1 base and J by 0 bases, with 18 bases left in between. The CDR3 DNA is TGCGCCAGCAGCCAAGGGCCAATATTACAGGGACCAACTAATGAAAAACTGTTTTTT. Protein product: CASSQGPILQGPTNEKLFF.

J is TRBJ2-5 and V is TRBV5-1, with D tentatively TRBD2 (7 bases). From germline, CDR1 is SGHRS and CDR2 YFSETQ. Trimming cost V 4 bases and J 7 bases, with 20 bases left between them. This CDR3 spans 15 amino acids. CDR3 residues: CASSGGGRLDGTQYF. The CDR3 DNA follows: TGCGCCAGCAGCGGGGGCGGGAGATTGGATGGGACCCAGTACTTC. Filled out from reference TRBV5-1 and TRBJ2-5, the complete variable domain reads KAGVTQTPRYLIKTRGQQVTLSCSPISGHRSVSWYQQTPGQGLQFLFEYFSETQRNKGNFPGRFSGRQFSNSRSEMNVSTLELGDSALYLCASSGGGRLDGTQYFGPGTRLLVL.

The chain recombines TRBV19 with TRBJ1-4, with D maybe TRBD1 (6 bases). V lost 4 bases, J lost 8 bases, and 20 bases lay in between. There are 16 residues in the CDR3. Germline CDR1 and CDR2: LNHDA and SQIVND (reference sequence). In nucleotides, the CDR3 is TGTGCCAGTAGTAATAGGTACAGGGTACTGGAAGAAAAACTGTTTTTT. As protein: CASSNRYRVLEEKLFF.

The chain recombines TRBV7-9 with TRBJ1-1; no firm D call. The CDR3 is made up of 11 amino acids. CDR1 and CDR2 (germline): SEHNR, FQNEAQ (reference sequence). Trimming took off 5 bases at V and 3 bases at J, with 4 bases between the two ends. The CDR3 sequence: CASSPYTEAFF. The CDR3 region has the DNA TGTGCCAGCAGCCCCTACACTGAAGCTTTCTTT. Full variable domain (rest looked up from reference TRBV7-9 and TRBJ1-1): DTGVSQNPRHKITKRGQNVTFRCDPISEHNRLYWYRQTLGQGPEFLTYFQNEAQLEKSRLLSDRFSAERPKGSFSTLEIQRTEQGDSAMYLCASSPYTEAFFGQGTRLTVV.

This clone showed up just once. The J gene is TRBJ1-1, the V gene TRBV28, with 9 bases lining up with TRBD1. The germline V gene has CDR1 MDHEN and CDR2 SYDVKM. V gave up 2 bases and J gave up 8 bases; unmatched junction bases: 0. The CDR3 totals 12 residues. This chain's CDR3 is CASSLGQGEAFF. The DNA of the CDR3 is TGTGCCAGCAGTTTAGGACAGGGGGAAGCTTTCTTT.

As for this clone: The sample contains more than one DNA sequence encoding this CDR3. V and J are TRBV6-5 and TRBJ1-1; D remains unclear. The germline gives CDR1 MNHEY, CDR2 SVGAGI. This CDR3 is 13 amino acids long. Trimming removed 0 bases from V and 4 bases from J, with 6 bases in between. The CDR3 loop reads CASSYSRGTEAFF. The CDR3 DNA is TGTGCCAGCAGTTACTCGCGGGGCACTGAAGCTTTCTTT.

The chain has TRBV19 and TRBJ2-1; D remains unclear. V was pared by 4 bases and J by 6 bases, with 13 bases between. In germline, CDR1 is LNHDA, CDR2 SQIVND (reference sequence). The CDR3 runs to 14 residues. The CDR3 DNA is TGTGCCAGTAGTACCAATCGAGTGCCCAATGAGCAGTTCTTC. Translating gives CASSTNRVPNEQFF.

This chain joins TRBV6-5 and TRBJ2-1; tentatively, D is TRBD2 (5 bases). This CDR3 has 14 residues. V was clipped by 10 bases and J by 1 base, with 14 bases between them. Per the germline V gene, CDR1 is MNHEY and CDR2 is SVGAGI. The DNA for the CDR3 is TGTGCCACCCTGACGGGATTTTCCTACAATGAGCAGTTCTTC. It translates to CATLTGFSYNEQFF.

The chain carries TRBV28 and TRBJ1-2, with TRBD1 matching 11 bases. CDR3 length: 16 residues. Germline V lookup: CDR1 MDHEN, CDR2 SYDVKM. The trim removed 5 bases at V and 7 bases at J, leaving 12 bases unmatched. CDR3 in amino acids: CASSPPGTGGIAGYTF. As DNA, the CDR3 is TGTGCCAGCAGTCCCCCCGGGACAGGGGGGATTGCTGGCTACACCTTC.

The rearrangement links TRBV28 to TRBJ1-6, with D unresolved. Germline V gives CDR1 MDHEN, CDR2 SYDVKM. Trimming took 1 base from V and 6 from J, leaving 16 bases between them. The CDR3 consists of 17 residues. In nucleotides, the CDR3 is TGTGCCAGCAGTTTATCTGATTGGGCGAATATTAATTCACCCCTCCACTTT. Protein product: CASSLSDWANINSPLHF.

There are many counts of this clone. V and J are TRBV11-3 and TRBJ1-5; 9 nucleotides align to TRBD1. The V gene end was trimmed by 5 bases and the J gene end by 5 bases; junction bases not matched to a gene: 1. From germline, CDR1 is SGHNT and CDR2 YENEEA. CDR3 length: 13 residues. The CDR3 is CASSRDRDQPQHF. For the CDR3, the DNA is TGTGCCAGCAGCCGGGACAGGGATCAGCCCCAGCATTTT.

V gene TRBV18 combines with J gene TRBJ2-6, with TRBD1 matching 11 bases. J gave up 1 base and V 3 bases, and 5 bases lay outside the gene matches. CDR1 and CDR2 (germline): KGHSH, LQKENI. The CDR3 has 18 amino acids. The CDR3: CASSPGTGGLSGANVLTF. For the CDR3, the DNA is TGTGCCAGCTCACCGGGGACAGGGGGACTTTCTGGGGCCAACGTCCTGACTTTC.

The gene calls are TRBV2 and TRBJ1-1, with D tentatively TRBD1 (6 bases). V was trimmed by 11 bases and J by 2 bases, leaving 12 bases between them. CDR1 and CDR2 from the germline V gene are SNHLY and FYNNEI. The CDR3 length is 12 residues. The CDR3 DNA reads TGTGCCGCCCAGACAGGAAACACTGAAGCTTTCTTT. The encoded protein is CAAQTGNTEAFF.

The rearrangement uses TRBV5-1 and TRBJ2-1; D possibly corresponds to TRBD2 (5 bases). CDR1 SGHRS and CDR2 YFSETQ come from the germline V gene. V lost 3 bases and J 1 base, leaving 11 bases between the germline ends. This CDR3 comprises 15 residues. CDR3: CASSSASGSYNEQFF. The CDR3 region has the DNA TGCGCCAGCAGCTCGGCAAGCGGATCCTACAATGAGCAGTTCTTC.

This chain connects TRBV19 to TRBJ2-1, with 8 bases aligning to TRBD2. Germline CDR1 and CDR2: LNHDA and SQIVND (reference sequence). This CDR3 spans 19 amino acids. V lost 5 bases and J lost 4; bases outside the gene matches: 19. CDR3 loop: CASSWVLAGVNLFYNEQFF. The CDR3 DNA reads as TGTGCCAGTAGTTGGGTTCTAGCGGGTGTAAATCTATTTTACAATGAGCAGTTCTTC.

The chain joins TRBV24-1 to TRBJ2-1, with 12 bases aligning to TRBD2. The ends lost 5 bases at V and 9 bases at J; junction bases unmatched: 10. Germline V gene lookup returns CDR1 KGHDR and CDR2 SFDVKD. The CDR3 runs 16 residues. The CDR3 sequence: CATSVGASGRVGEQFF. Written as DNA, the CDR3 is TGTGCCACCAGTGTCGGAGCTAGCGGGAGGGTAGGTGAGCAGTTCTTC.

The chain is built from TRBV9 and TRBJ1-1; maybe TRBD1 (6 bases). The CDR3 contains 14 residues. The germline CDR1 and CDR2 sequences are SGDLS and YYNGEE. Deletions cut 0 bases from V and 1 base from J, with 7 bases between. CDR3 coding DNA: TGTGCCAGCAGCGTAGGGGGACAGAACACTGAAGCTTTCTTT. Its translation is CASSVGGQNTEAFF. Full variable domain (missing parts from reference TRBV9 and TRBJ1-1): DSGVTQTPKHLITATGQRVTLRCSPRSGDLSVYWYQQSLDQGLQFLIQYYNGEERAKGNILERFSAQQFPDLHSELNLSSLELGDSALYFCASSVGGQNTEAFFGQGTRLTVV.

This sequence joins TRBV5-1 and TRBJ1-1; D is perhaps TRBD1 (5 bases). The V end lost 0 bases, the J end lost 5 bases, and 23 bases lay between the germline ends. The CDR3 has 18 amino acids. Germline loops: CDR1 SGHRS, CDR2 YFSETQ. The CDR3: CASSLGPGEGGVLTEAFF. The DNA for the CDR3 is TGCGCCAGCAGCTTGGGGCCGGGGGAAGGCGGGGTTTTAACTGAAGCTTTCTTT.

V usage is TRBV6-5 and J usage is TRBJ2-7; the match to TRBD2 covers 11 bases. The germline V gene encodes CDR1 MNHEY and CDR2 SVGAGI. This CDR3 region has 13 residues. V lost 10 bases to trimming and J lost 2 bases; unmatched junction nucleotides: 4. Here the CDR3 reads CATMTSGTYEQYF. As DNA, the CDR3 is TGTGCCACGATGACTAGCGGGACCTACGAGCAGTACTTC.

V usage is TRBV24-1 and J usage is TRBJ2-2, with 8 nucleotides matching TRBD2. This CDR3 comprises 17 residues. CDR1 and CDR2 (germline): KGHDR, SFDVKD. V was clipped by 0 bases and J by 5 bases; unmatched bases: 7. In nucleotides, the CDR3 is TGTGCCACCAGTGATTTGCGTAGCGGGGTTATTACCGGGGAGCTGTTTTTT. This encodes CATSDLRSGVITGELFF.

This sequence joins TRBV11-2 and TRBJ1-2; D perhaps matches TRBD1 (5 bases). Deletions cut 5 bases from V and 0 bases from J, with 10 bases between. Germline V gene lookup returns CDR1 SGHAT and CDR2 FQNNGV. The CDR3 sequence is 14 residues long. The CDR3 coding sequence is TGTGCCAGCAGCGCCAGACAGACTAACTATGGCTACACCTTC. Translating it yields CASSARQTNYGYTF.

DNA of the CDR3: TGTGCCATCAGTGAGCAGGATCCTAGCAATCAGCCCCAGCATTTT. Translated, it gives CAISEQDPSNQPQHF. The gene calls are TRBV10-3 and TRBJ1-5; D is uncertain. This CDR3 is 15 amino acids long. Per germline, CDR1 ENHRY and CDR2 SYGVKD. V was pared by 2 bases and J by 0 bases, with 8 bases between.

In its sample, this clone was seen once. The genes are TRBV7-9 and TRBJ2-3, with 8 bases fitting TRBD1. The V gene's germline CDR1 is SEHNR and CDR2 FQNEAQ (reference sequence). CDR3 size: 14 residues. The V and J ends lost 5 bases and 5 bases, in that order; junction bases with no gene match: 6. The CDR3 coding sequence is TGTGCCAGCAGCCGAGACAGGGGATTAGATACGCAGTATTTT. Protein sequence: CASSRDRGLDTQYF.